This TCR beta chain was captured by sequencing in a study of identical twins. J gave up 7 bases and V 5 bases, and 6 bases lay outside the gene matches. The CDR3 has 14 residues. Per the germline V gene, CDR1 is KGHDR and CDR2 is SFDVKD. TCRdb re-derived calls from the 5' RACE reads in MiXCR, one entry per CDR3 protein. This table has around 530,000 distinct CDR3 sequences, roughly 15% appearing once. This clonotype was counted at least ten times. This sample was shared with a second study, whose subject was yellow fever vaccine responses in identical twins.

The sequence came from a woman in her late teens or twenties in good health. V is TRBV24-1 and J is TRBJ2-1; 8 nucleotides line up with TRBD2. The specimen was CD4+ T cells sorted from blood. The CDR3 loop is CATSVAGYNNEQFF. CDR3 bases: TGTGCCACCAGTGTAGCGGGATACAATAATGAGCAGTTCTTC.